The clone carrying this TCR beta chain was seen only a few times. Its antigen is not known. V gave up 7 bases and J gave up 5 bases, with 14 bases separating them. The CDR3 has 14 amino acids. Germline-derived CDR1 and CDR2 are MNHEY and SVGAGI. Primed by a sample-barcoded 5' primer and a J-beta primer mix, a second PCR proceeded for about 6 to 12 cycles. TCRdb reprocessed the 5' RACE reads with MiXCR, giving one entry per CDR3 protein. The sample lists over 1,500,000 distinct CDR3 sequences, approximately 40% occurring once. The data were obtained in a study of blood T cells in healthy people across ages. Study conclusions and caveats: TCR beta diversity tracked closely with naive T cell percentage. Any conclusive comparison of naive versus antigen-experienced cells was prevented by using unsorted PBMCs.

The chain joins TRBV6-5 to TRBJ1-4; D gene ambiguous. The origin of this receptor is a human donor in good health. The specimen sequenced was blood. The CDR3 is CASTLTKGNEKLFF. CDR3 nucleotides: TGTGCCAGCACTTTGACGAAGGGCAATGAAAAACTGTTTTTT.